Listed here are 6 T cell receptor beta chains from one sample, sequenced in a study of tumor-infiltrating lymphocytes in primary liver carcinoma (dated by TCRdb to about 2017). Without any cell sorting, total RNA and DNA were extracted together from around 18-30 mg of bulk tissue using the AllPrep DNA/RNA mini kit. Sequencing relied on an Illumina HiSeq 2500. Starting from approximately 0.5 ug total RNA, TCRbeta-specific cDNA was produced by reverse transcription with a constant-region primer and ProtoScript II reverse transcriptase. Three nested multiplex PCR rounds, following a slightly modified ARM-PCR procedure, were used to build the TCRbeta libraries. Each of the first two PCR rounds ran for about 10 cycles and used multiplex TRBV1-TRBV30 forward primers together with a Cbeta reverse primer. The raw public reads went through TCRdb reprocessing: fastp at Q25, MiXCR clone calling, in-frame beta chains kept. Each CDR3 protein gets just one entry, which takes the most common genes and DNA from the rows behind it. This sample lists fewer than 150,000 distinct CDR3 sequences; 50% to 65% were detected once. The ten largest clones add up to roughly 9% of the sample.

The specimen was liver tumor tissue from sampling region 1. Reading the label with the study, this specimen's cell subset or site is: tumor region T1, superior pole. These receptors all stem from a woman aged 60-70 years with primary liver carcinoma and hepatitis B virus infection.

Regarding this clonotype: It is unclear where the CDR3 begins or ends on the DNA, so no DNA is shown, and the CDR3 is as TCRdb lists it. The gene calls are TRBV11-1 and TRBJ2-2. The germline gives CDR1 SGHAT, CDR2 FQDESV (reference sequence). Counting both end residues, the CDR3 totals 17 amino acids. The CDR3 sequence: CASSIFAIGANTGELFF.

This clonotype was seen a single time. With a much larger clone just one base away, this may be a read error. The chain is built from TRBV6-5 and TRBJ2-7; TRBD2 aligns across 8 bases. Germline CDR1 MNHEY, CDR2 SVGAGI. This CDR3 has 14 amino acids. The CDR3, as DNA: TGTTCCAGCAGTTATCAGCGGGGGTCCTACGAGCAGTACTTC. It is translated as CSSSYQRGSYEQYF.

A note on this clonotype: A read error may produce the germline difference seen at one junction end. This chain uses TRBV11-2 with TRBJ2-1; 11 bases are a match to TRBD2. This CDR3 comprises 15 residues. Germline assignment: CDR1 SGHAT and CDR2 FQNNGV. The DNA for the CDR3 is TGTGTCAGCAGGCAGACTAGCGGGGCCTCCAATGAGCAGTTCTTC. Translation: CVSRQTSGASNEQFF.

The chain employs TRBV14 and TRBJ2-3; D uncertain. The ends were cut back, 6 bases at V and 9 bases at J, with 19 bases in the middle. The CDR3 has 14 residues. Germline lookup yields CDR1 SGHDN and CDR2 FVKESK. Here the CDR3 reads CASSPRPASNTQYF. Here the CDR3 DNA reads TGTGCCAGCAGTCCCAGGCCAGCATCTAACACGCAGTATTTT.

A remark on this clonotype: A much bigger clone sits one base away, suggesting this may be a read error. The CDR3 coding sequence is TGTGCCAGCAGCTTATCACTATACAATGAGCAGTACTTC. Its translation is CASSLSLYNEQYF. J is TRBJ2-1 and V is TRBV7-9; unclear D gene. The DNA matches TRBJ2-7 better at its end, which makes the J call doubtful. CDR1 is SEHNR and CDR2 is FQNEAQ in the germline V gene (reference sequence). The CDR3 consists of 13 residues.

In its sample, this clonotype was seen many times. The J gene is TRBJ1-1, the V gene TRBV10-3; a weak D match, TRBD1 (6 bases). The ends were cut back, 10 bases at V and 0 bases at J, with 12 bases in the middle. The CDR3 extends over 13 amino acids. Germline CDR1 ENHRY, CDR2 SYGVKD. CDR3 DNA sequence: TGTGCCACACGGGACACCATGAACACTGAAGCTTTCTTT. Translation: CATRDTMNTEAFF.